These 24 T cell receptor beta chains were all obtained from the same sample, sequenced in a study of CD8 T cells in ankylosing spondylitis. TCRdb called the 5' RACE reads again in MiXCR, with one record for every CDR3 protein. The sample carries about 240,000 distinct CDR3 sequences, approximately 9% recorded once. Material: blood, either unsorted or a sorted T cell fraction (not recorded which). Source of these receptors: a male donor with ankylosing spondylitis or in good health (not recorded which).

This clonotype was found many times. The gene calls are TRBV4-1 and TRBJ1-4, with D unclear. CDR1 MGHRA and CDR2 YSYEKL come from the germline V gene. This CDR3 is 15 amino acids long. Trimming took 3 bases from V and 7 from J, leaving 15 bases between them. As DNA, the CDR3 is TGCGCCAGCAGCCAGAACAGACCCAGCGGTGAAAAACTGTTTTTT. It translates to CASSQNRPSGEKLFF.

This clonotype was seen repeatedly, ten times or more. The V and J genes are TRBV5-1 and TRBJ1-2; 9 bases match TRBD1. Germline lookup yields CDR1 SGHRS and CDR2 YFSETQ. With V trimmed by 1 base and J by 7 bases, 8 bases remained unmatched. The CDR3 sequence is 15 residues long. In DNA form, the CDR3 reads TGCGCCAGCAGCTTGTCCGAAGGGACAGGGACTGGCTACACCTTC. This translates into CASSLSEGTGTGYTF.

This clonotype occurred many times. The chain combines TRBV4-2 with TRBJ1-1; D perhaps matches TRBD1 (5 bases). Germline CDR1 is LGHNA and CDR2 is YNFKEQ. With 0 bases removed from V and 3 bases from J, the gap between germline ends came to 14 bases. The CDR3 extends over 16 amino acids. CDR3 in DNA: TGTGCCAGCAGCCAAGATTGGGGCAGGGCGTACACTGAAGCTTTCTTT. Translating it yields CASSQDWGRAYTEAFF.

Ten or more counts support this clonotype. The rearrangement links TRBV7-2 to TRBJ2-1; 15 bases align to TRBD2. The germline V gene encodes CDR1 SGHTA and CDR2 FQGNSA. The CDR3 extends over 21 amino acids. V dropped 0 bases and J dropped 8; count of bases not matched to a gene: 17. This CDR3 reads CASSLAGWTSGRALILHEQFF. The CDR3 nucleotides read TGTGCCAGCAGCTTAGCGGGGTGGACTAGCGGGAGGGCTTTGATTCTCCATGAGCAGTTCTTC.

This clonotype was detected many times. The V gene is TRBV19, the J gene TRBJ1-5; possibly TRBD1 for D (5 bases). This CDR3 spans 15 amino acids. Germline V gives CDR1 LNHDA, CDR2 SQIVND (reference sequence). V lost 8 bases and J 3 bases, leaving 17 bases between the germline ends. CDR3 DNA: TGTGCCAGTTGGAAGGGGAACAGCTTCAATCAGCCCCAGCATTTT. It yields the protein CASWKGNSFNQPQHF.

The genes are TRBV7-8 and TRBJ1-4; no clear D gene. Trimming left V 5 bases short and J 8 bases short, with 12 bases between. The CDR3 has 13 amino acids. Germline V gives CDR1 SGHVS, CDR2 FQNEAQ. The DNA of the CDR3 is TGTGCCAGCAGCCAGACATTGTTCGAAAAACTGTTTTTT. Its protein product is CASSQTLFEKLFF.

This clonotype was recorded many times. This chain connects TRBV9 to TRBJ2-5; possible D gene TRBD2, 5 bases. The CDR3 spans 14 residues. CDR1 SGDLS and CDR2 YYNGEE come from the germline V gene. Deletions cut 1 base from V and 5 bases from J, with 12 bases between. CDR3 loop: CASSVSGSWETQYF. The CDR3, as DNA: TGTGCCAGCAGCGTAAGTGGGAGTTGGGAGACCCAGTACTTC.

This clonotype was recorded at least ten times. V is TRBV20-1 and J is TRBJ2-3; maybe TRBD1 (6 bases). Per germline, CDR1 DFQATT and CDR2 SNEGSKA (reference sequence). V lost 2 bases, J lost 9 bases, and 9 bases lay in between. The CDR3 extends over 11 amino acids. CDR3 protein: CSARTGTTQYF. In nucleotides, the CDR3 is TGCAGTGCTAGAACAGGGACCACGCAGTATTTT.

This clonotype has more than one count but fewer than ten. This chain uses TRBV6-1 with TRBJ1-5; 10 bases are shared with TRBD1. The CDR3 has 13 amino acids. CDR1 is MNHNS and CDR2 is SASEGT in the germline V gene. The junction had 3 bases not matched to a gene; V was cut back by 6 bases and J by 7 bases. CDR3 in DNA: TGTGCCAGCAGGGGACAGGGGAGACAGCCCCAGCATTTT. This gives the protein CASRGQGRQPQHF.

The chain uses TRBV20-1 and TRBJ2-3; D remains unclear. The CDR3 spans 13 residues. Trimming pared 1 base from V and 5 bases from J, leaving 10 bases between. The germline CDR1 and CDR2 sequences are DFQATT and SNEGSKA (reference sequence). The CDR3 nucleotides are TGCAGTGCTAGAGGCCAAGAGGTAGATACGCAGTATTTT. Amino acids: CSARGQEVDTQYF.

The sample holds many counts of this clonotype. The gene calls are TRBV10-3 and TRBJ1-1, with 7 nucleotides matching TRBD1. This CDR3 has 15 amino acids. In germline, CDR1 is ENHRY, CDR2 SYGVKD. The ends lost 0 bases at V and 4 bases at J; junction bases unmatched: 5. The CDR3: CAISESKGASTEAFF. In nucleotides, the CDR3 is TGTGCCATCAGTGAGTCGAAGGGGGCGAGCACTGAAGCTTTCTTT.

This clonotype was observed at least ten times. The chain has TRBV20-1 and TRBJ1-2; possibly TRBD1 for D (6 bases). There are 13 residues in the CDR3. The germline V and J ends were trimmed by 5 bases and 4 bases, with 14 bases remaining between them. Germline CDR1 and CDR2: DFQATT and SNEGSKA (reference sequence). This chain's CDR3 is CSALFRGSYGYTF. The DNA of the CDR3 is TGCAGTGCTTTATTCAGGGGAAGCTATGGCTACACCTTC.

This clonotype showed up many times. CDR3 in DNA: TGTGCCACCAGTGATTTTCGGACAGGGGGAACCGGGGAGCTGTTTTTT. Residues: CATSDFRTGGTGELFF. The chain couples TRBV24-1 to TRBJ2-2; 10 bases are a match to TRBD1. The CDR3 sequence is 16 residues long. Trimming at V came to 1 base and at J to 5 bases, leaving 3 bases not matched to a gene. The V gene's germline CDR1 is KGHDR and CDR2 SFDVKD.

This clonotype was counted many times. This chain links TRBV7-2 with TRBJ2-3, with unresolved D. The V and J ends lost 3 bases and 5 bases respectively, with 9 bases between them. Looked up from germline, CDR1 is SGHTA and CDR2 is FQGNSA. The CDR3 contains 13 residues. The CDR3 sequence: CASSLTGLDTQYF. The CDR3 DNA sequence: TGTGCCAGCAGCTTGACGGGCCTAGATACGCAGTATTTT.

This clonotype has at least ten counts. The V gene is TRBV5-1, the J gene TRBJ1-1; D may be TRBD1 (5 bases). This CDR3 has 13 amino acids. CDR1 is SGHRS and CDR2 is YFSETQ in the germline V gene. V lost 4 bases and J lost 6, with 13 bases in between. CDR3 amino acids: CASSPGGIAEAFF. The CDR3 coding sequence is TGCGCCAGCAGCCCTGGGGGGATTGCTGAAGCTTTCTTT.

This clonotype was seen repeatedly, ten times or more. J is TRBJ2-2 and V is TRBV20-1; 9 nucleotides align to TRBD2. The germline gives CDR1 DFQATT, CDR2 SNEGSKA (reference sequence). Trimming removed 1 base from V and 2 bases from J; junction bases left unmatched: 8. This CDR3 is built from 17 residues. The CDR3 DNA sequence: TGCAGTGCTAGAGGGGGGGTTAGCGGGAGTAACACCGGGGAGCTGTTTTTT. Translating it yields CSARGGVSGSNTGELFF.

Many counts were recorded for this clonotype. This sequence joins TRBV20-1 and TRBJ1-3; the match to TRBD1 covers 8 bases. The CDR3 is 14 residues long. Germline values: CDR1 DFQATT, CDR2 SNEGSKA (reference sequence). The V segment lost 4 bases and the J segment 2 bases; nucleotides outside the gene matches: 4. The chain's CDR3 is CSATRTGPGNTIYF. In nucleotides, the CDR3 is TGCAGTGCTACGAGGACAGGGCCTGGAAACACCATATATTTT.

This clonotype has a count of ten or more. The rearrangement uses TRBV19 and TRBJ1-2, with D possibly being TRBD1 (5 bases). This CDR3 is 14 amino acids long. Trimming cost V 8 bases and J 7 bases, with 20 bases left between them. The V gene's germline CDR1 is LNHDA and CDR2 SQIVND (reference sequence). DNA of the CDR3: TGTGCCAGTCCCCCCGGGACGGAACGCGGTGGCTACACCTTC. Residues: CASPPGTERGGYTF.

The sample holds many counts of this clonotype. The genes are TRBV6-5 and TRBJ2-3; D is possibly TRBD2 (5 bases). Germline values: CDR1 MNHEY, CDR2 SVGAGI. The CDR3 sequence is 14 residues long. Trimming took off 0 bases at V and 1 base at J, with 5 bases between the two ends. CDR3 protein: CASSYSEGTDTQYF. As DNA, the CDR3 is TGTGCCAGCAGTTACTCGGAGGGCACAGATACGCAGTATTTT.

This clonotype occurred many times. This chain connects TRBV6-2 or TRBV6-3 to TRBJ2-7; D possibly uses TRBD1 or TRBD2 (6 bases each). This CDR3 has 17 amino acids. V gave up 5 bases and J gave up 3 bases, with 23 bases separating them. Germline lookup yields CDR1 MNHEY and CDR2 SVGEGT. The CDR3 bases are TGTGCCAGCAGTCCGCTGAGGGGGAAAGGAGGGAACTACGAGCAGTACTTC. Protein: CASSPLRGKGGNYEQYF.

This clonotype was detected many times. The chain joins TRBV20-1 to TRBJ1-5; 8 bases are shared with TRBD1. V was pared by 5 bases and J by 5 bases, with 5 bases of the junction left unmatched. Germline CDR1 DFQATT, CDR2 SNEGSKA (reference sequence). The CDR3 sequence is 13 residues long. The CDR3 nucleotides read TGCAGTGCTCGGACAGGGAGGCATCAGCCCCAGCATTTT. This sequence encodes CSARTGRHQPQHF.

There are a few counts of this clonotype. A read error may explain this, as a much larger clone is one base away. The chain uses TRBV6-1 and TRBJ1-6; possibly TRBD1 for D (6 bases). The CDR3 covers 14 residues. From germline, CDR1 is MNHNS and CDR2 SASEGT. The CDR3 sequence: CASRDSNYNSPLPF. Written as DNA, the CDR3 is TGTGCCAGCAGGGACAGTAACTATAATTCACCCCTCCCCTTT.

This clonotype has ten or more counts. The J gene is TRBJ1-1, the V gene TRBV12-3 or TRBV12-4; TRBD1 aligns across 7 bases. V lost 6 bases, J lost 10 bases, and 11 bases stayed unmatched. The length of the CDR3 is 13 residues. CDR3 sequence: CASRPLTGFGAFF. Here the CDR3 DNA reads TGTGCCAGCAGACCCCTGACAGGGTTCGGAGCTTTCTTT.

This clonotype was observed many times. The DNA for the CDR3 is TGTGCCAGTAGTCCACAGGGCTATGGCTACACCTTC. It encodes CASSPQGYGYTF. The rearrangement links TRBV19 to TRBJ1-2; a possible D gene is TRBD1 (6 bases). Germline V gene lookup returns CDR1 LNHDA and CDR2 SQIVND (reference sequence). The length of the CDR3 is 12 residues. V was shortened by 5 bases and J by 4 bases, with 8 bases between the two germline ends.